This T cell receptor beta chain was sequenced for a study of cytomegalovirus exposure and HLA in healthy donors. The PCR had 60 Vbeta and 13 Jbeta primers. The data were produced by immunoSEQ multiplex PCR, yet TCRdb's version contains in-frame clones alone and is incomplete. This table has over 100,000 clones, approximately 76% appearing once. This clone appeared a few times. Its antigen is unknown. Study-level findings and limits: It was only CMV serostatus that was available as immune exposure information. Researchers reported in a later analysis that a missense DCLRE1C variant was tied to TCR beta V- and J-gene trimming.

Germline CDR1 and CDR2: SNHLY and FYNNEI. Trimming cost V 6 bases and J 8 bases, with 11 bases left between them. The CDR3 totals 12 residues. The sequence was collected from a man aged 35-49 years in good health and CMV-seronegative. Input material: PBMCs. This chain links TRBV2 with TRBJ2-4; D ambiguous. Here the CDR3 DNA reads TGTGCCAGCAGCGTCGTAAGAGACATTCAGTACTTC. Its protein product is CASSVVRDIQYF. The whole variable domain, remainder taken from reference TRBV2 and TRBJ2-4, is EPEVTQTPSHQVTQMGQEVILRCVPISNHLYFYWYRQILGQKVEFLVSFYNNEISEKSEIFDDQFSVERPDGSNFTLKIRSTKLEDSAMYFCASSVVRDIQYFGAGTRLSVL.